One and the same sample provided the 10 T cell receptor beta chains below, sequenced in a study of blood T cell repertoires in COVID-19. Only in-frame clones appear in the TCRdb table, and some are missing; sequencing was by immunoSEQ multiplex PCR. Of fewer than 100,000 clones listed, 75% to 85% are singletons. Sequencing was carried out using peripheral blood. These TCRs come from a woman between 65 and 79 years old with acute or convalescent COVID-19.

V is TRBV4-3 and J is TRBJ1-6; no definite D call. The germline CDR1 and CDR2 sequences are LGHNA and YSLEER. V lost 0 bases, J lost 9 bases, and 15 bases lay in between. The CDR3 is made up of 16 amino acids. CDR3 sequence: CASSQDLGGGSSPLHF. In DNA form, the CDR3 reads TGCGCCAGCAGCCAAGATCTGGGTGGAGGTAGTTCACCCCTCCACTTT.

This rearrangement joins TRBV7-5 to TRBJ1-6; the table's D gene call, TRBD1, was not cross checked with the DNA. TRBV7-5 is shown as a pseudogene. The CDR3 loop spans 19 amino acids. The CDR3 spells CVRSPFTGGRSSYNSPLHF. CDR3 nucleotide sequence: TGTGTCAGAAGCCCGTTCACAGGGGGCCGTAGCTCCTATAATTCACCCCTCCACTTT.

The rearrangement joins TRBV7-9 to TRBJ2-2; possibly TRBD2 for D (6 bases). V dropped 4 bases and J dropped 1 base, with 16 bases sitting between them. This CDR3 contains 17 residues. Germline V gene lookup returns CDR1 SEHNR and CDR2 FQNEAQ (reference sequence). CDR3 bases: TGTGCCAGCAGCTGGACCCGGGACTCCCTGAACACCGGGGAGCTGTTTTTT. Its protein product is CASSWTRDSLNTGELFF.

This clone was seen a single time. V usage is TRBV7-8 and J usage is TRBJ2-7; D is unclear. The CDR3 runs to 12 residues. V was trimmed by 5 bases and J by 4 bases, leaving 9 bases between them. Germline V CDR1 and CDR2: SGHVS, FQNEAQ. The CDR3 bases are TGTGCCAGCAGCCTCAACTCATACGAGCAGTACTTC. Encoded protein: CASSLNSYEQYF.

The chain carries TRBV2 and TRBJ1-1; D ambiguous. V was pared by 7 bases and J by 2 bases, with 11 bases between. This CDR3 is 13 amino acids long. The germline CDR1 and CDR2 sequences are SNHLY and FYNNEI. The CDR3 region has the DNA TGTGCCAGCAATCGGGAAGTCAACACTGAAGCTTTCTTT. Its translation: CASNREVNTEAFF. Full variable domain (missing parts from reference TRBV2 and TRBJ1-1): EPEVTQTPSHQVTQMGQEVILRCVPISNHLYFYWYRQILGQKVEFLVSFYNNEISEKSEIFDDQFSVERPDGSNFTLKIRSTKLEDSAMYFCASNREVNTEAFFGQGTRLTVV.

The gene calls are TRBV7-8 and TRBJ1-5; D remains unclear. Trimming took 5 bases from V and 0 from J, leaving 17 bases between them. The germline V gene encodes CDR1 SGHVS and CDR2 FQNEAQ. The CDR3 length is 17 residues. The DNA of the CDR3 is TGTGCCAGCAGCCAAGAGGGCAGACTGAATAGCAATCAGCCCCAGCATTTT. Amino acid sequence: CASSQEGRLNSNQPQHF.

The chain joins TRBV30 to TRBJ2-1; 8 positions agree with TRBD2. V shed 0 bases, J shed 7 bases, and the junction held 8 bases outside the gene matches. Per the germline V gene, CDR1 is GTSNPN and CDR2 is SVGIG (reference sequence). This CDR3 spans 15 amino acids. The CDR3 coding sequence is TGTGCCTGGAGTGTAACGGGGGGGCCGGGAAATGAGCAGTTCTTC. This encodes CAWSVTGGPGNEQFF.

The J gene is TRBJ1-6, the V gene TRBV5-4; TRBD1 matches 9 bases. Trimming cost V 3 bases and J 7 bases; bases outside gene matches: 8. Germline V gives CDR1 SGHNT, CDR2 YYREEE (reference sequence). The CDR3 has 16 amino acids. CDR3 coding DNA: TGTGCCAGCAGCTCACAGGGGGCTGGTCGAAATTCACCCCTCCACTTT. It yields the protein CASSSQGAGRNSPLHF.

This clone was recorded only once. The chain has TRBV30 and TRBJ1-5, with D possibly matching TRBD1 (6 bases). The CDR3 extends over 15 amino acids. Germline V gene lookup returns CDR1 GTSNPN and CDR2 SVGIG (reference sequence). Deletions cut 0 bases from V and 4 bases from J, with 13 bases between. CDR3 bases: TGTGCCTGGAGTGTAGGGAACAGGGTAAATCAGCCCCAGCATTTT. Amino acids: CAWSVGNRVNQPQHF.

V is TRBV3-1 (or the pseudogene TRBV3-2) and J is TRBJ2-1; D may be TRBD2 (5 bases). The germline CDR1 and CDR2 sequences are LGHDT and YNNKEL (reference sequence). The length of the CDR3 is 14 residues. V gave up 3 bases and J gave up 7 bases, with 13 bases separating them. CDR3 residues: CASSHPEERNEQFF. CDR3 coding DNA: TGTGCCAGCAGCCACCCGGAGGAAAGGAATGAGCAGTTCTTC.